The rows below give T cell receptor beta chains drawn from one sample of a study of immune evolution from preneoplasia to lung adenocarcinoma. Sequencing used immunoSEQ multiplex PCR; TCRdb keeps in-frame clones, though not all of them. The repertoire holds approximately 4,900 clones, with 88% as singletons. The source material was FFPE invasive lung adenocarcinoma tissue. These receptors were taken from a person in their fifties with lung adenocarcinoma. CDR3s include the opening cysteine and the closing phenylalanine or tryptophan. A D gene is named only where the DNA matches it firmly. Size is stated for part of the rows, as once, few or many counts, or as a class when the clone is expanded.

clone size,J gene,CDR3 length,V gene,D gene,CDR3 protein,CDR3 DNA
NA,TRBJ2-7,12,TRBV5-6,NA,CASSRGWTMQYF,TGTGCCAGCAGCCGGGGGTGGACGATGCAGTACTTC
NA,TRBJ2-7,13,TRBV7-8,TRBD2,CASRLAGGREQYF,TGTGCCAGCAGATTAGCGGGAGGGCGCGAGCAGTACTTC
NA,TRBJ1-5,15,TRBV21-1,NA,CASIRQGGFNQPQHF,TGTGCCAGCATCAGACAGGGGGGTTTCAATCAGCCCCAGCATTTT
NA,TRBJ2-7,14,TRBV4-2,NA,CASSQDSGLYEQYF,TGTGCCAGCAGCCAAGATTCGGGGCTCTACGAGCAGTACTTC
NA,TRBJ2-7,15,TRBV29-1,TRBD2,CSVAGLAGPTYEQYF,TGCAGCGTGGCCGGACTAGCGGGACCTACCTACGAGCAGTACTTC
NA,TRBJ2-1,14,TRBV18,NA,CASSPLAEANEQFF,TGTGCCAGCTCACCCTTAGCGGAAGCCAATGAGCAGTTCTTC
NA,TRBJ1-4,14,TRBV2,NA,CASREGGTNEKLFF,TGTGCCAGCAGAGAGGGAGGAACTAATGAAAAACTGTTTTTT
NA,TRBJ2-7,16,TRBV30,NA,CAWSVGVSGTKNEQYF,TGTGCCTGGAGTGTGGGGGTAAGCGGGACAAAGAACGAGCAGTACTTC
NA,TRBJ1-5,17,TRBV10-2,TRBD1,CTSSEPKGTGPNQPQHF,TGCACCAGCAGTGAGCCCAAGGGGACAGGGCCCAATCAGCCCCAGCATTTT
NA,TRBJ2-1,17,TRBV19,TRBD2,CASNRGTSGSSYNEQFF,TGTGCCAGTAACCGGGGGACTAGCGGGAGTTCCTACAATGAGCAGTTCTTC
NA,TRBJ2-3,17,TRBV14,NA,CASSQGRGRGGADTQYF,TGTGCCAGCAGCCAAGGACGGGGCAGGGGTGGCGCAGATACGCAGTATTTT
NA,TRBJ2-4,14,TRBV28,NA,CASSPTGPKNIQYF,TGTGCCAGCAGTCCAACGGGACCCAAAAACATTCAGTACTTC
NA,TRBJ2-3,15,TRBV5-1,NA,CASSLGYGFTDTQYF,TGCGCCAGCAGCTTGGGGTATGGATTCACAGATACGCAGTATTTT
NA,TRBJ1-2,14,TRBV28,TRBD1,CASSRDSLRYGYTF,TGTGCCAGCAGCCGGGACAGTCTGCGCTATGGCTACACCTTC
NA,TRBJ2-7,15,TRBV4-3,TRBD2,CASSQAASGGVEQYF,TGCGCCAGCAGCCAAGCGGCTAGCGGGGGTGTAGAGCAGTACTTC
NA,TRBJ2-1,15,TRBV27,NA,CASSGTQNSYNEQFF,TGTGCCAGCTCCGGGACCCAGAACTCCTACAATGAGCAGTTCTTC
NA,TRBJ2-7,17,TRBV7-9,NA,CASSLLSWGSGGYEQYF,TGTGCCAGCAGCTTATTATCGTGGGGGTCCGGAGGCTACGAGCAGTACTTC
NA,TRBJ2-2,17,TRBV21-1,NA,CASSNYPQATNTGELFF,TGTGCCAGCAGCAATTACCCACAGGCGACGAACACCGGGGAGCTGTTTTTT
few,TRBJ2-5,12,TRBV29-1,NA,CSVEPRERTQYF,TGCAGCGTTGAACCCCGCGAGAGGACCCAGTACTTC
NA,TRBJ2-2,16,TRBV4-3,NA,CASSQGLRRGTGELFF,TGCGCCAGCAGCCAAGGGTTAAGGAGGGGCACCGGGGAGCTGTTTTTT
NA,TRBJ1-1,14,TRBV7-2,NA,CASSPVTGNTEAFF,TGTGCCAGCAGCCCTGTTACGGGGAACACTGAAGCTTTCTTT
NA,TRBJ2-3,13,TRBV29-1,TRBD2,CSAKTSGADTQYF,TGCAGCGCCAAGACTAGCGGGGCAGATACGCAGTATTTT
NA,TRBJ2-3,15,TRBV7-2,NA,CASSLGLAFPDTQYF,TGTGCCAGCAGCTTAGGGCTAGCTTTTCCAGATACGCAGTATTTT
NA,TRBJ1-1,15,TRBV5-1,TRBD1,CASSSWTGMGTEAFF,TGCGCCAGCAGCTCGTGGACAGGGATGGGAACTGAAGCTTTCTTT
NA,TRBJ1-1,13,TRBV28,NA,CASRSTGIGEAFF,TGTGCCAGCAGGAGTACAGGGATTGGAGAAGCTTTCTTT
NA,TRBJ2-7,13,TRBV6-1,NA,CATRREVFYEQYF,TGTGCCACCCGCCGTGAAGTCTTCTACGAGCAGTACTTC
few,TRBJ2-1,14,TRBV7-3,NA,CASSLSPRWGEQFF,TGTGCCAGCAGCCTTAGCCCTCGCTGGGGTGAGCAGTTCTTC
few,TRBJ1-4,13,TRBV28,NA,CASTEGFNEKLFF,TGTGCCAGCACTGAGGGGTTCAATGAAAAACTGTTTTTT
NA,TRBJ1-2,17,TRBV28,TRBD1,CASSFEGTGGPMGGYTF,TGTGCCAGCAGTTTCGAGGGGACAGGGGGCCCCATGGGAGGCTACACCTTC
NA,TRBJ1-3,12,TRBV7-9,NA,CASEGTGNTIYF,TGTGCTAGTGAGGGGACTGGAAACACCATATATTTT
NA,TRBJ2-7,14,TRBV7-2,NA,CASSLVVRFYEQYF,TGTGCCAGCAGCTTAGTCGTCAGGTTCTACGAGCAGTACTTC
NA,TRBJ2-2,16,TRBV7-9,TRBD1,CASSLSDRANTGELFF,TGTGCCAGCAGCTTAAGCGACAGGGCGAACACCGGGGAGCTGTTTTTT
NA,TRBJ2-3,17,TRBV7-2,TRBD2,CASSFPAGGTGWDTQYF,TGTGCCAGCAGCTTTCCCGCGGGAGGAACTGGATGGGATACGCAGTATTTT
NA,TRBJ2-7,13,TRBV30,TRBD1,CAWSVAGGIEQYF,TGTGCCTGGAGTGTAGCAGGGGGCATTGAGCAGTACTTC
NA,TRBJ2-2,16,TRBV7-3,NA,CASSFAGTANTGELFF,TGTGCCAGCAGCTTCGCAGGGACCGCGAACACCGGGGAGCTGTTTTTT
NA,TRBJ1-2,15,TRBV15,NA,CATSSREEFNYGYTF,TGTGCCACCAGCAGCAGGGAGGAATTTAACTATGGCTACACCTTC
NA,TRBJ2-1,14,TRBV7-9,NA,CASSQWTTGGEQFF,TGTGCCAGCAGCCAATGGACCACCGGGGGAGAGCAGTTCTTC
few,TRBJ2-7,15,TRBV27,TRBD2,CASSLMWEGPYEQYF,TGTGCCAGCAGTTTAATGTGGGAGGGCCCCTACGAGCAGTACTTC
NA,TRBJ1-1,13,TRBV15,NA,CATSPRQNTEAFF,TGTGCCACCAGCCCCCGACAGAACACTGAAGCTTTCTTT
NA,TRBJ1-2,14,TRBV15,TRBD1,CATSGGGYNYGYTF,TGTGCCACCAGCGGAGGGGGCTATAACTATGGCTACACCTTC
NA,TRBJ2-5,13,TRBV2,TRBD1,CASSAGGQETQYF,TGTGCCAGCAGTGCAGGGGGCCAAGAGACCCAGTACTTC
NA,TRBJ2-7,14,TRBV4-1,TRBD2,CASSQDWGGDEQYF,TGCGCCAGCAGCCAAGATTGGGGGGGAGACGAGCAGTACTTC
NA,TRBJ2-3,14,TRBV29-1,NA,CSVAGARGTDTQYF,TGCAGCGTTGCCGGGGCTCGGGGCACAGATACGCAGTATTTT
NA,TRBJ2-7,15,TRBV30,NA,CAQGGGSGSSYEQYF,TGTGCCCAGGGTGGGGGTAGCGGAAGCTCCTACGAGCAGTACTTC